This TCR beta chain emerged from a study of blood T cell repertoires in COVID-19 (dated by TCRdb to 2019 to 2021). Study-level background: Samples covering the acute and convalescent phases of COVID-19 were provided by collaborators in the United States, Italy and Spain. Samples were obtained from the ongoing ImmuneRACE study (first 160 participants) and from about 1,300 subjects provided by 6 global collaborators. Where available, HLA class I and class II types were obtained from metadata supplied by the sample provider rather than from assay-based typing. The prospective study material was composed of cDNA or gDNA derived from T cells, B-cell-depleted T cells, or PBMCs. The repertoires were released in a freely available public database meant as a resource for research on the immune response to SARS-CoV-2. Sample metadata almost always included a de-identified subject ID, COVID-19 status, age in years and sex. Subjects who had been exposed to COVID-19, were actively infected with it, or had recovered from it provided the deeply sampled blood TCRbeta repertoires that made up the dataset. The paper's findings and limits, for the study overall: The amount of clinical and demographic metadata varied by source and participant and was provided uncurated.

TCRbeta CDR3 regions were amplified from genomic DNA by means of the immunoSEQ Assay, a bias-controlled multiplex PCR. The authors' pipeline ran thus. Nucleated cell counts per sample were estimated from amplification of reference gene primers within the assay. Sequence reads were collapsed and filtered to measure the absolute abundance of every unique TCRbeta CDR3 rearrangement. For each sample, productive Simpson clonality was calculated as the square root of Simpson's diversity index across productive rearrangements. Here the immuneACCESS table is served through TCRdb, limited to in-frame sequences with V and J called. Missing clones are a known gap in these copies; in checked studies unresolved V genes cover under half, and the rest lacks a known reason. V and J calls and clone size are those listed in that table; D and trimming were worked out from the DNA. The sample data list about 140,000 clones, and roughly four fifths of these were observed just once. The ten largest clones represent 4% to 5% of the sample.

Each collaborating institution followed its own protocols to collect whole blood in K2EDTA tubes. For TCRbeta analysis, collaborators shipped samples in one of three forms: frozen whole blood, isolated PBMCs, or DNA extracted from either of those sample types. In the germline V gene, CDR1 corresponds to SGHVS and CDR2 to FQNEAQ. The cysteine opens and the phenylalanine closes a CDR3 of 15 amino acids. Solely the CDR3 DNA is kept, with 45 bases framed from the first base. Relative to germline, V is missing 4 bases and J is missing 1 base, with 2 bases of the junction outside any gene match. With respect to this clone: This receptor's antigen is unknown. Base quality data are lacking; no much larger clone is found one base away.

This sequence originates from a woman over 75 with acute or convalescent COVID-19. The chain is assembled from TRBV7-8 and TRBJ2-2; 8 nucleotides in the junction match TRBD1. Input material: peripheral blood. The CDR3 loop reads CASSYGTGNTGELFF. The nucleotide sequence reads TGTGCCAGCAGCTACGGGACAGGGAACACCGGGGAGCTGTTTTTT.